A selection of T cell receptor beta chains follows, all from one sample in a study of blood T cell repertoires in COVID-19. Sequencing used immunoSEQ multiplex PCR; TCRdb keeps in-frame clones, though not all of them. Of some 70,000 clones in the sample, around 86% were seen once. Material for sequencing was peripheral blood. The source is a man aged 50 or older with active COVID-19. Both conserved end residues are part of each CDR3. A D gene is named only where the DNA matches it firmly. The listing skips clone size in some rows; elsewhere it reads once, few, many or a size class.

clone size	D gene	V gene	J gene	CDR3 DNA	CDR3 protein
.	TRBD1	TRBV7-8	TRBJ2-5	TGTGCCAGCAGCTTATCGGGACAGGGGCAAGAGACCCAGTACTTC	CASSLSGQGQETQYF
once	.	TRBV3-1/TRBV3-2	TRBJ2-2	TGTGCCAGCAGCCAAGACGCGGTTACCGGGGAGCTGTTTTTT	CASSQDAVTGELFF
.	TRBD1	TRBV6-1	TRBJ1-4	TGTGCCAGCAGTGAGGGACAGGCACCCAATGAAAAACTGTTTTTT	CASSEGQAPNEKLFF
few	.	TRBV6-5	TRBJ1-6	TGTGCCAGCAGGTCGGGACAAATTAATTCACCCCTCCACTTT	CASRSGQINSPLHF
.	TRBD1	TRBV28	TRBJ2-2	TGTGCCAGCAGTTACTCCTCGACAGGGAAAAACACCGGGGAGCTGTTTTTT	CASSYSSTGKNTGELFF
.	TRBD2	TRBV4-2	TRBJ2-1	TGTGCCAGCAGCCAAGCGACTAGCGGGTCCTACAATGAGCAGTTCTTC	CASSQATSGSYNEQFF
.	.	TRBV5-1	TRBJ1-2	TGCGCCAGTTACAAAGCTAACTATGGCTACACCTTC	CASYKANYGYTF
once	TRBD1	TRBV29-1	TRBJ1-5	TGCAGCGTTATCTGGACAGGACCTAATCAGCCCCAGCATTTT	CSVIWTGPNQPQHF
.	.	TRBV9	TRBJ1-5	TGTGCCAGCAGCCCAAGACAGGGCAATCAGCCCCAGCATTTT	CASSPRQGNQPQHF
.	.	TRBV5-4	TRBJ1-1	TGTGCCAGCAGTTGGGGGGGAACTGAAGCTTTCTTT	CASSWGGTEAFF
.	TRBD1	TRBV30	TRBJ1-2	TGTGCCTTGGAGGGGGCGCGTGGCTACACCTTC	CALEGARGYTF
.	TRBD2	TRBV7-7	TRBJ2-5	TGTGCCAGCAGCGCCCGACTAGCGGGAGGGCAAGAGACCCAGTACTTC	CASSARLAGGQETQYF
.	TRBD2	TRBV9	TRBJ2-3	TGTGCCAGCAGCGTTAGCGGGGGGGCCACAGATACGCAGTATTTT	CASSVSGGATDTQYF
.	TRBD2	TRBV6-5	TRBJ2-1	TGTGCCAGCACGGAGCTAGCGGGGGGGAATGAGCAGTTCTTC	CASTELAGGNEQFF
.	.	TRBV27	TRBJ1-2	TGTGCCAGCAGTTTATCGGGGGCATCGCTCTATGGCTACACCTTC	CASSLSGASLYGYTF
.	TRBD1	TRBV7-2	TRBJ1-5	TGTGCCAGCAGCCCCGACAGGGCAGAGCCCCAGCATTTT	CASSPDRAEPQHF
once	.	TRBV5-1	TRBJ2-7	TGCGCCAGCAGCTTGGAGCCTACTTCTGAGCAGTACTTC	CASSLEPTSEQYF
.	TRBD1	TRBV5-1	TRBJ1-1	TGCGCCAGCAGCTTGGGTGGGACAGGGGCTTCTTTCACTGAAGCTTTCTTT	CASSLGGTGASFTEAFF
.	.	TRBV7-9	TRBJ1-3	TGTGCCAGCAGCCTCATGGCCTCCTCTGGAAACACCATATATTTT	CASSLMASSGNTIYF
.	.	TRBV19	TRBJ1-2	TGTGCCAGTAGTGATGCAGGGCGTAACTATGGCTACACCTTC	CASSDAGRNYGYTF
once	TRBD1	TRBV29-1	TRBJ1-1	TGCAGCGGCGTAACGGGGACAGGGAGTACTGAAGCTTTCTTT	CSGVTGTGSTEAFF
few	TRBD1	TRBV5-6	TRBJ2-4	TGTGCCAGCAGCTTGGCGCCTACAGGGGCGAGGAACATTCAGTACTTC	CASSLAPTGARNIQYF
.	.	TRBV27	TRBJ1-2	TGTGCCAGCAGTTTAACGCCCCGAGTGAGCTACACCTTC	CASSLTPRVSYTF
.	.	TRBV3-1/TRBV3-2	TRBJ1-3	TGTGCCAGCAGTCACGACTACTCTGGAAACACCATATATTTT	CASSHDYSGNTIYF
.	.	TRBV19	TRBJ2-5	TGTGCCAGTAGTATAGGGCAGCAAGAGACCCAGTACTTC	CASSIGQQETQYF